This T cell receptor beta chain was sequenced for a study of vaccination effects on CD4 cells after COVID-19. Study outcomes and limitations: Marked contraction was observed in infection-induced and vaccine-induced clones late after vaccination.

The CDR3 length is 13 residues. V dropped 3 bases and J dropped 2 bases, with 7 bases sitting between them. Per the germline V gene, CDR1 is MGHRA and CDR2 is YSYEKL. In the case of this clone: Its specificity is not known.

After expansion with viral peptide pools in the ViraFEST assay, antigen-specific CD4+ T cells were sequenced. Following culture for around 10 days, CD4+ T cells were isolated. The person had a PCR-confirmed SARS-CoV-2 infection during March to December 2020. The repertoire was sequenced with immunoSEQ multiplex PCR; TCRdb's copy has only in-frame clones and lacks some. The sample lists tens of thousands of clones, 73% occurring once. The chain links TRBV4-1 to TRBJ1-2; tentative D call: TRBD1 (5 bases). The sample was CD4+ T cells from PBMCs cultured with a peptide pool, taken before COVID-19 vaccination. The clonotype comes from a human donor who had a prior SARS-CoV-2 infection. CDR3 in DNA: TGCGCCAGCAGCCAGAGGGACAACTATGGCTACACCTTC. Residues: CASSQRDNYGYTF.